These T cell receptor beta chains were read from a single sample in a study of blood T cell repertoires in COVID-19. Generated by immunoSEQ multiplex PCR, the TCRdb table keeps only in-frame clones and is missing some. In the table there are about 100,000 clones, approximately 80% of which are singletons. Source material: peripheral blood. The receptors originated from a middle-aged man with active or convalescent COVID-19. CDR3s include the opening cysteine and the closing phenylalanine or tryptophan. The D gene is left open where the match is weak. Clone sizes are given selectively: once, few, many, or a class where the clone is expanded.

v_call	d_call	j_call	clone_size	cdr3_aa	cdr3_nt
TRBV7-8	NA	TRBJ2-1	NA	CASSLGVANNEQFF	TGTGCCAGCAGCTTAGGAGTCGCCAACAATGAGCAGTTCTTC
TRBV12-3/TRBV12-4	TRBD2	TRBJ2-5	NA	CASRGLAGETQYF	TGTGCCAGCAGGGGACTAGCGGGAGAGACCCAGTACTTC
TRBV19	TRBD1	TRBJ1-1	few	CASSIAGTGGNEAFF	TGTGCCAGTAGTATCGCCGGGACAGGGGGCAATGAAGCTTTCTTT
TRBV19	TRBD2	TRBJ2-1	NA	CASSIRSGGSSGNEQFF	TGTGCCAGTAGTATTCGATCGGGCGGGAGTTCGGGCAATGAGCAGTTCTTC
TRBV24-1	NA	TRBJ1-2	NA	CATSDSVQGLGGYTF	TGTGCCACCAGTGATTCAGTACAGGGTTTGGGCGGCTACACCTTC
TRBV25-1	NA	TRBJ1-1	once	CASSPGLNTEAFF	TGTGCCAGCAGTCCCGGTCTGAACACTGAAGCTTTCTTT
TRBV5-4	NA	TRBJ2-6	NA	CASSPSGGAGANVLTF	TGTGCCAGCAGCCCAAGCGGTGGGGCTGGGGCCAACGTCCTGACTTTC
TRBV27	NA	TRBJ2-5	NA	CASGRDPIGKTQYF	TGTGCCAGCGGCCGGGATCCGATCGGGAAGACCCAGTACTTC
TRBV5-4	TRBD2	TRBJ2-5	NA	CASSLPGRGGETQYF	TGTGCCAGCAGCTTACCCGGCCGGGGGGGAGAGACCCAGTACTTC
TRBV5-4	NA	TRBJ1-4	NA	CASSRGTDEKLFF	TGTGCCAGCAGCAGGGGGACGGATGAAAAACTGTTTTTT
TRBV19	TRBD1	TRBJ1-3	NA	CASSVTGAGWGNTIYF	TGTGCCAGTAGTGTTACAGGGGCCGGCTGGGGAAACACCATATATTTT
TRBV6-5	NA	TRBJ2-7	NA	CASSLTGGVSEQYF	TGTGCCAGCAGCTTGACAGGAGGTGTCTCCGAGCAGTACTTC
TRBV7-3	NA	TRBJ2-1	NA	CASSFGDEQFF	TGTGCCAGCAGCTTCGGTGATGAGCAGTTCTTC
TRBV20-1	TRBD2	TRBJ2-1	NA	CSAGGVNEQFF	TGCAGTGCCGGGGGGGTCAATGAGCAGTTCTTC
TRBV27	TRBD1	TRBJ1-1	once	CASSPRQGNTEAFF	TGTGCCAGCAGTCCACGACAGGGAAACACTGAAGCTTTCTTT
TRBV9	NA	TRBJ1-1	NA	CASSVDGSLNTEAFF	TGTGCCAGCAGCGTAGATGGGAGCCTGAACACTGAAGCTTTCTTT
TRBV29-1	TRBD1	TRBJ2-5	NA	CSVQGAQETQYF	TGCAGCGTTCAGGGGGCCCAAGAGACCCAGTACTTC
TRBV5-4	NA	TRBJ1-4	NA	CASSSERGEKLFF	TGTGCCAGCAGCTCGGAACGAGGGGAAAAACTGTTTTTT
TRBV19	NA	TRBJ2-3	NA	CASSIAAARRERTYTQYF	TGTGCCAGTAGTATAGCCGCCGCGCGACGGGAGAGAACTTATACGCAGTATTTT
TRBV24-1	TRBD2	TRBJ2-1	NA	CATSDPGLAGSRYNEQFF	TGTGCCACCAGTGATCCGGGACTAGCGGGAAGTAGGTACAATGAGCAGTTCTTC